One and the same sample provided the 24 T cell receptor beta chains below, sequenced in a study of T cells after yellow fever vaccination. TCRdb independently ran MiXCR on the 5' RACE reads; one entry per CDR3 protein. The sample lists a few hundred thousand distinct CDR3 sequences, around 4.9% seen once, with around 3.3% in the top ten. This sample comprised CD4+ T cells sorted from PBMCs, obtained on the day of the yellow fever booster vaccination. The receptors come from a man younger than 35 who received the YFV17D yellow fever vaccine.

The chain couples TRBV7-3 to TRBJ2-3; 8 nucleotides align to TRBD2. J was trimmed by 0 bases and V by 4 bases; bases with no gene match: 3. The CDR3 loop spans 15 amino acids. CDR1 is SGHTA and CDR2 is FQGTGA in the germline V gene. The DNA for the CDR3 is TGTGCCAGCAGCTGGGGCGGGGGGAGCACAGATACGCAGTATTTT. Its protein is CASSWGGGSTDTQYF.

The chain is built from TRBV12-3 or TRBV12-4 and TRBJ2-5; maybe TRBD2 (6 bases). The germline V and J ends were trimmed by 1 base and 5 bases, with 20 bases remaining between them. CDR3 size: 17 residues. The CDR3: CASSLGVGDWGGETQYF. DNA of the CDR3: TGTGCCAGCAGTTTAGGGGTAGGGGACTGGGGCGGGGAGACCCAGTACTTC.

This clonotype was counted ten times or more. The rearrangement links TRBV6-5 to TRBJ1-2, with D tentatively TRBD1 (5 bases). Germline CDR1 and CDR2: MNHEY and SVGAGI. CDR3 length: 14 amino acids. V gave up 5 bases and J gave up 4 bases, with 14 bases separating them. The CDR3 loop reads CASSGGGDPYGYTF. The DNA of the CDR3 is TGTGCCAGCAGTGGGGGGGGTGACCCCTATGGCTACACCTTC.

In this sample, this clonotype turned up a few times. The V gene is TRBV4-3, the J gene TRBJ2-6; D uncertain. V lost 4 bases and J lost 0, with 19 bases in between. CDR1 and CDR2 (germline): LGHNA, YSLEER. CDR3 length: 19 amino acids. CDR3 sequence: CASSPFRPGGRSGANVLTF. The CDR3 DNA follows: TGCGCCAGCAGCCCCTTTAGACCGGGTGGGCGCTCTGGGGCCAACGTCCTGACTTTC.

This clonotype came up a few times. V is TRBV7-9 and J is TRBJ2-7, with D perhaps matching TRBD1 or TRBD2 (6 bases each). This CDR3 has 16 residues. Germline lookup yields CDR1 SEHNR and CDR2 FQNEAQ (reference sequence). V lost 0 bases to trimming and J lost 2 bases, with 14 bases between them. CDR3 protein: CASSLAPFRGPYEQYF. CDR3 bases: TGTGCCAGCAGCTTAGCCCCCTTCCGGGGGCCCTACGAGCAGTACTTC. The complete variable domain, with remaining parts taken from reference TRBV7-9 and TRBJ2-7, reads DTGVSQNPRHKITKRGQNVTFRCDPISEHNRLYWYRQTLGQGPEFLTYFQNEAQLEKSRLLSDRFSAERPKGSFSTLEIQRTEQGDSAMYLCASSLAPFRGPYEQYFGPGTRLTVT.

The chain combines TRBV9 with TRBJ2-5, with D unresolved. Germline assignment: CDR1 SGDLS and CDR2 YYNGEE. This CDR3 is 14 amino acids long. With 0 bases removed from V and 0 bases from J, the gap between germline ends came to 6 bases. CDR3 in DNA: TGTGCCAGCAGCGTAGGCCAGTACCAAGAGACCCAGTACTTC. This encodes CASSVGQYQETQYF. The full variable domain, with the rest looked up from reference TRBV9 and TRBJ2-5, is DSGVTQTPKHLITATGQRVTLRCSPRSGDLSVYWYQQSLDQGLQFLIQYYNGEERAKGNILERFSAQQFPDLHSELNLSSLELGDSALYFCASSVGQYQETQYFGPGTRLLVL.

The CDR3 reads CASSRGTGPYEQYF. CDR3 nucleotides: TGTGCCAGCAGCCGCGGGACAGGGCCCTACGAGCAGTACTTC. The gene calls are TRBV12-3 or TRBV12-4 and TRBJ2-7, with 9 bases that match TRBD1. The CDR3 sequence is 14 residues long. Germline trimming cut 6 bases from V and 2 bases from J; bases unmatched to any gene: 5.

The chain couples TRBV7-2 to TRBJ1-2; D is uncertain. V was clipped by 0 bases and J by 8 bases, with 10 bases between them. The germline V gene encodes CDR1 SGHTA and CDR2 FQGNSA. This CDR3 is built from 13 residues. The chain's CDR3 is CASSLAGCQGYTF. The CDR3 DNA sequence: TGTGCCAGCAGCTTAGCCGGGTGTCAAGGCTACACCTTC.

The sample holds many counts of this clonotype. The genes are TRBV2 and TRBJ1-5; D ambiguous. V lost 5 bases to trimming and J lost 12 bases, with 14 bases between them. CDR3 size: 12 residues. Germline CDR1 and CDR2: SNHLY and FYNNEI. The CDR3 DNA follows: TGTGCCAGCAGTAATGACGACCCCGGCCAGCATTTT. Its protein is CASSNDDPGQHF.

This clonotype was seen ten or more times. The rearrangement uses TRBV5-1 and TRBJ1-3; D remains unclear. Germline CDR1 is SGHRS and CDR2 is YFSETQ. V was clipped by 2 bases and J by 0 bases, with 3 bases between them. CDR3 size: 13 residues. CDR3: CASSFGSGNTIYF. The CDR3 nucleotides read TGCGCCAGCAGCTTCGGCTCTGGAAACACCATATATTTT.

The gene calls are TRBV19 and TRBJ2-7, with 10 positions matching TRBD1. Germline V gene lookup returns CDR1 LNHDA and CDR2 SQIVND (reference sequence). Trimming cost V 4 bases and J 3 bases; bases outside gene matches: 3. CDR3 length: 14 residues. DNA of the CDR3: TGTGCCAGTAGTAAGACAGGGGGCGTCTACGAGCAGTACTTC. Translation gives CASSKTGGVYEQYF.

The V and J genes are TRBV4-2 and TRBJ1-1; a weak D match, TRBD1 (5 bases). V lost 4 bases and J lost 8, with 17 bases in between. The CDR3 spans 14 residues. Germline CDR1 is LGHNA and CDR2 is YNFKEQ. CDR3 sequence (DNA): TGTGCCAGCAGCCCACTCGGGGCAGGTTCCGAAGCTTTCTTT. It yields the protein CASSPLGAGSEAFF.

V is TRBV5-1 and J is TRBJ2-5, with 11 nucleotides matching TRBD2. Germline V gene lookup returns CDR1 SGHRS and CDR2 YFSETQ. Trimming removed 4 bases from V and 1 base from J; junction bases left unmatched: 9. The CDR3 covers 17 residues. The CDR3 loop is CASSGSGGVLSQETQYF. The DNA of the CDR3 is TGCGCCAGCAGCGGTAGCGGGGGGGTACTCTCCCAAGAGACCCAGTACTTC.

This chain links TRBV4-1 with TRBJ1-6, with D perhaps matching TRBD1 (5 bases). V lost 1 base and J lost 6, with 16 bases in between. The germline CDR1 and CDR2 sequences are MGHRA and YSYEKL. The CDR3 is 17 amino acids. CDR3 nucleotides: TGCGCCAGCAGCCAAGGAATTCAGGGAAGGTTTAATTCACCCCTCCACTTT. This gives the protein CASSQGIQGRFNSPLHF.

The V call is TRBV7-8, the J call TRBJ2-2; tentatively, D is TRBD1 or TRBD2 (5 bases each). The germline gives CDR1 SGHVS, CDR2 FQNEAQ. The CDR3 loop spans 16 amino acids. Trimming took off 5 bases at V and 3 bases at J, with 16 bases between the two ends. The CDR3 sequence is CASSPRGGVDTGELFF. In DNA form, the CDR3 reads TGTGCCAGCAGCCCCCGGGGCGGAGTTGACACCGGGGAGCTGTTTTTT.

This chain uses TRBV5-1 with TRBJ2-5; 11 bases are a match to TRBD2. Germline CDR1 SGHRS, CDR2 YFSETQ. V lost 4 bases to trimming and J lost 5 bases; unmatched junction nucleotides: 10. This CDR3 is built from 16 residues. The chain's CDR3 is CASSPGTSGLGETQYF. CDR3 DNA: TGCGCCAGCAGCCCAGGGACTAGCGGTTTAGGGGAGACCCAGTACTTC.

This clonotype has a count of ten or more. The chain combines TRBV7-9 with TRBJ2-5; TRBD2 might be the D (5 bases). The V and J ends lost 5 bases and 1 base respectively, with 20 bases between them. The CDR3 has 17 amino acids. Germline V gives CDR1 SEHNR, CDR2 FQNEAQ (reference sequence). The CDR3 sequence is CASSPRRRIPSQETQYF. The CDR3 nucleotides are TGTGCCAGCAGCCCCCGGAGGCGGATCCCCTCCCAAGAGACCCAGTACTTC. Variable domain in full (rest from reference TRBV7-9 and TRBJ2-5): DTGVSQNPRHKITKRGQNVTFRCDPISEHNRLYWYRQTLGQGPEFLTYFQNEAQLEKSRLLSDRFSAERPKGSFSTLEIQRTEQGDSAMYLCASSPRRRIPSQETQYFGPGTRLLVL.

In its sample, this clonotype was seen a few times. The J gene is TRBJ2-1, the V gene TRBV4-1; TRBD2 aligns across 11 bases. The J segment lost 10 bases and the V segment lost 2 bases, leaving 10 bases of the junction unmatched. The CDR3 has 16 residues. The germline CDR1 and CDR2 sequences are MGHRA and YSYEKL. As DNA, the CDR3 is TGCGCCAGCAGCCAAAGAACTAGCGGGGGCCCGGGGGAGCAGTTCTTC. Residues: CASSQRTSGGPGEQFF.

The V and J genes are TRBV9 and TRBJ2-2; D is unresolved. The germline V gene encodes CDR1 SGDLS and CDR2 YYNGEE. The CDR3 has 14 amino acids. Trimming stripped 4 bases from V and 0 bases from J, with 7 bases between. The CDR3 is CASSYNSNTGELFF. CDR3 nucleotide sequence: TGTGCCAGCAGCTACAACTCGAACACCGGGGAGCTGTTTTTT.

This clonotype was observed many times. The chain uses TRBV4-1 and TRBJ2-1, with TRBD1 matching 7 bases. The CDR3 length is 17 residues. Germline CDR1 is MGHRA and CDR2 is YSYEKL. The trim removed 0 bases at V and 0 bases at J, leaving 5 bases unmatched. CDR3 loop: CASSQDMTGSSYNEQFF. The CDR3 nucleotides are TGCGCCAGCAGCCAAGATATGACAGGGAGCTCCTACAATGAGCAGTTCTTC.

This clonotype was seen ten or more times. V usage is TRBV4-3 and J usage is TRBJ1-4; D ambiguous. Trimming removed 0 bases at V and 4 bases at J, with 15 bases between. Germline V CDR1 and CDR2: LGHNA, YSLEER. This CDR3 spans 17 amino acids. CDR3 region: CASSQDTTFYLNEKLFF. DNA for the CDR3: TGCGCCAGCAGCCAAGACACGACTTTCTACCTTAATGAAAAACTGTTTTTT.

The rearrangement joins TRBV20-1 to TRBJ2-1; TRBD1 aligns across 11 bases. Germline values: CDR1 DFQATT, CDR2 SNEGSKA (reference sequence). The CDR3 extends over 15 amino acids. After removal of 3 bases from V and 9 bases from J, the junction contained 10 bases not matched to a gene. The CDR3 protein is CSASSSRTGGIEQFF. The CDR3 DNA reads as TGCAGTGCTAGTAGTTCCCGGACAGGGGGCATTGAGCAGTTCTTC.

Concerning this clonotype itself: A read error is possible here, since a much larger clone lies one base away. This chain joins TRBV7-9 and TRBJ2-7, with D perhaps matching TRBD1 (6 bases). The germline CDR1 and CDR2 sequences are SEHNR and FQNEAQ (reference sequence). The CDR3 is made up of 13 amino acids. The CDR3 here is CASRAGVSYEQHF. The CDR3 DNA reads TGTGCCAGCAGGGCAGGGGTTTCCTACGAGCAGCACTTC.

This clonotype was recorded many times. V usage is TRBV5-1 and J usage is TRBJ1-4; D is perhaps TRBD1 (5 bases). The CDR3 length is 14 residues. Germline CDR1 and CDR2: SGHRS and YFSETQ. V shed 3 bases and J shed 1 base, with 7 bases lying between them. The CDR3 bases are TGCGCCAGCAGCTCGGACATAACTAATGAAAAACTGTTTTTT. Translation gives CASSSDITNEKLFF.